At least ten counts were recorded for the clone carrying this T cell receptor beta chain. The antigen is unknown. V was pared by 4 bases and J by 2 bases, with 5 bases between. The germline V gene has CDR1 WSHSY and CDR2 SAAADI. This CDR3 comprises 13 residues. TCRdb re-derived calls from the reads in MiXCR, one entry per CDR3 protein. The table lists approximately 250,000 distinct CDR3 sequences, 6% to 8% of them singletons. The sample originates from a study of T cell repertoires in cytomegalovirus infection. Study summary: CMV infection and matching HLA type were both indicated by public TCR beta signatures.

General study results and limits: Carriers of CMV and the relevant HLA type were discriminated by public TCR beta frequency. The response measured ex vivo was dominated by TCR beta clonotypes (HLA-C-restricted and CMV-specific).

Input material: PBMCs. The rearrangement joins TRBV10-2 to TRBJ1-4; no clear D. The origin of this receptor is a human donor in good health (CMV status not recorded). Some clones in this sample may be carry-over from other donors' samples. DNA of the CDR3: TGCGCCAGCAGTGCAGTGACTAATGAAAAACTGTTTTTT. Translated, it gives CASSAVTNEKLFF.